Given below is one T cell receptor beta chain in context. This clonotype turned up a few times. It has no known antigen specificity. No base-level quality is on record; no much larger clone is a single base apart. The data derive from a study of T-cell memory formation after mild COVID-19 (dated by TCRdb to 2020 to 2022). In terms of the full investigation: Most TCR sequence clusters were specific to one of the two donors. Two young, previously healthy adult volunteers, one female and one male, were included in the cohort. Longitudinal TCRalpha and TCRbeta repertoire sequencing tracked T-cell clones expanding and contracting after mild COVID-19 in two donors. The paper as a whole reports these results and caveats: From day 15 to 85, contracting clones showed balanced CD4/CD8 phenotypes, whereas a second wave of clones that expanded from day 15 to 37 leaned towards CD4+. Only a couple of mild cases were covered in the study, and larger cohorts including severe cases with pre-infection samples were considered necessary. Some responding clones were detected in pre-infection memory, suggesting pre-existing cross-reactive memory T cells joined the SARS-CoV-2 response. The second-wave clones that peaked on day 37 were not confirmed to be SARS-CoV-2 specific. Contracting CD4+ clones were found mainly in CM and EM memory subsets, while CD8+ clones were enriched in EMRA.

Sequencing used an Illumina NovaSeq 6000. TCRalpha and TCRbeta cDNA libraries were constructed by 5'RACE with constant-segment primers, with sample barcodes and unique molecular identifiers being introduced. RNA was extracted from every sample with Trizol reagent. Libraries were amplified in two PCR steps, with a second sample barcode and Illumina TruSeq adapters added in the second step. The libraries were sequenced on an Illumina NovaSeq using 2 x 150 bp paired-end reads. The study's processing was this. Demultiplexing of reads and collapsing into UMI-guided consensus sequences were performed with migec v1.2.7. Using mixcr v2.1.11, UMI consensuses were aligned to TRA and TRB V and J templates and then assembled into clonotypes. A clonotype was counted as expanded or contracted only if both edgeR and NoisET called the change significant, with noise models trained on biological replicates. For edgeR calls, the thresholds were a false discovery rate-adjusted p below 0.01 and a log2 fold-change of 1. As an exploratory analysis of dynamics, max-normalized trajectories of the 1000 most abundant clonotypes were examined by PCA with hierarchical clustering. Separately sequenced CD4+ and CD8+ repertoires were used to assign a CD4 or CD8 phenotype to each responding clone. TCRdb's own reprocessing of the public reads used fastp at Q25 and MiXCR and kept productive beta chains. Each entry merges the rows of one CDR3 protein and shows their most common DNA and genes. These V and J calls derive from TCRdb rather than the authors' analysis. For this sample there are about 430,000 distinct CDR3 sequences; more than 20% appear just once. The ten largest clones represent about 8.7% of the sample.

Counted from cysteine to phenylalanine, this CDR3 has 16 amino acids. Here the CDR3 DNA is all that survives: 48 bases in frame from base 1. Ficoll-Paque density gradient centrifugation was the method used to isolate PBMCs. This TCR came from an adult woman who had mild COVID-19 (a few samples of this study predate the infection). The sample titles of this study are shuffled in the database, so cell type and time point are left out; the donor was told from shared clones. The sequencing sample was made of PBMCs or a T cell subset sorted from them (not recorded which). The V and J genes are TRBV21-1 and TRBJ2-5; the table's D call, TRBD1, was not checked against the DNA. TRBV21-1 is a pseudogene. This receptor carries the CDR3 CASSMGDRGHQETQYF. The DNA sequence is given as TGTGCCAGCAGCATGGGGGACAGGGGGCACCAAGAGACCCAGTACTTC.